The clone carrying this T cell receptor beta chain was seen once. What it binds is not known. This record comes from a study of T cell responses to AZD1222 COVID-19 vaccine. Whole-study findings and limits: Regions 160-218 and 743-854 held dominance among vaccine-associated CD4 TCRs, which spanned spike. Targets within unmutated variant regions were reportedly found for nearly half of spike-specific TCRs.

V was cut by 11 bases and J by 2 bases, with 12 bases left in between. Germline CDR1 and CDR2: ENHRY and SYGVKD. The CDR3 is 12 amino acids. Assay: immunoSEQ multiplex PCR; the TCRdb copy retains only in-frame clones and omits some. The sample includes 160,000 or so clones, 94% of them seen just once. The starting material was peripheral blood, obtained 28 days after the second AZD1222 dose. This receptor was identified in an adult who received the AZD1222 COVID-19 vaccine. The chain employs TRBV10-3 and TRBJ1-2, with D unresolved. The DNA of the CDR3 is TGTGCCCCAAAAAGCCAAAACTATGGCTACACCTTC. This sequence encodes CAPKSQNYGYTF.